This T cell receptor (beta chain) was captured by sequencing in a study of T cell responses to AZD1222 COVID-19 vaccine. There are 12 residues in the CDR3. V lost 5 bases and J 5 bases, leaving 10 bases between the germline ends. Assay: immunoSEQ multiplex PCR; the TCRdb copy retains only in-frame clones and omits some. The table lists some 100,000 clones, approximately 90% of them singletons. The receptor was derived from an adult who received the AZD1222 COVID-19 vaccine. This rearrangement joins TRBV12-3 or TRBV12-4 to TRBJ2-7; maybe TRBD1 (6 bases). Specimen: peripheral blood, collected 28 days after the second AZD1222 dose. CDR3 sequence (DNA): TGTGCCAGCAGTGACAGGATCCACGAGCAGTACTTC. Translating gives CASSDRIHEQYF.